This entry concerns a single T cell receptor (beta chain). The length of the CDR3 is 15 residues. Germline CDR1 and CDR2: SEHNR and FQNEAQ (reference sequence). Trimming left V 4 bases short and J 6 bases short, with 18 bases between. The sample originates from a study of blood T cell repertoires in COVID-19. In the study overall: Samples representing acute and convalescent COVID-19 were sourced from the United States, Italy and Spain.

Participant-given clinical history determined each cohort assignment. As originally analysed: It was from reference gene primer amplification that nucleated cell counts were estimated. Produced via immunoSEQ multiplex PCR; TCRdb's table is partial and in-frame only. V and J calls and clone size are as listed in that table; D and trimming were resolved from the DNA. Of 260,000 or so clones in the sample, about 87% were seen once. The chain employs TRBV7-9 and TRBJ1-1; D may be TRBD1 (5 bases). The material sequenced was PBMCs or T cells enriched from blood (not recorded which). The TCR was taken from a woman in her thirties with acute COVID-19. The CDR3 here is CASSSDSWVKPEAFF. The CDR3 region has the DNA TGTGCCAGCAGCTCAGACAGTTGGGTGAAACCTGAAGCTTTCTTT.